This T cell receptor (beta chain) comes out of a study of molecular identifiers for immune sequencing clone quantification. General study points: Sharing of a barcode by identical TCR molecules could cause highly expanded clone sizes to be underestimated.

The sample holds a few counts of this clonotype. Its specificity is unknown. MiXCR, applied by TCRdb to the PCR reads, yields one record per CDR3 protein. There are 45,000 to 55,000 distinct CDR3 sequences in the sample; more than 35% occur only once, and 3% to 4.5% lies in the top ten. The CDR3 spans 14 residues. CDR1 and CDR2 (germline): LGHDT, YNNKEL (reference sequence). V was trimmed by 4 bases and J by 2 bases, leaving 12 bases between them. The rearrangement uses TRBV3-1 and TRBJ2-7; possibly TRBD1 for D (6 bases). The clonotype comes from a human donor in good health. Some libraries in this study had Jurkat cell RNA spiked in. Sequenced: naive CD8+ T cells from blood, with Jurkat cell RNA spiked in. As for subset: FACS-sorted CD8+CD4-CCR7+CD45RA+ naive T cells. CDR3 region: CASSPRTATYEQYF. The CDR3 region has the DNA TGTGCCAGCAGCCCTCGGACAGCGACCTACGAGCAGTACTTC.